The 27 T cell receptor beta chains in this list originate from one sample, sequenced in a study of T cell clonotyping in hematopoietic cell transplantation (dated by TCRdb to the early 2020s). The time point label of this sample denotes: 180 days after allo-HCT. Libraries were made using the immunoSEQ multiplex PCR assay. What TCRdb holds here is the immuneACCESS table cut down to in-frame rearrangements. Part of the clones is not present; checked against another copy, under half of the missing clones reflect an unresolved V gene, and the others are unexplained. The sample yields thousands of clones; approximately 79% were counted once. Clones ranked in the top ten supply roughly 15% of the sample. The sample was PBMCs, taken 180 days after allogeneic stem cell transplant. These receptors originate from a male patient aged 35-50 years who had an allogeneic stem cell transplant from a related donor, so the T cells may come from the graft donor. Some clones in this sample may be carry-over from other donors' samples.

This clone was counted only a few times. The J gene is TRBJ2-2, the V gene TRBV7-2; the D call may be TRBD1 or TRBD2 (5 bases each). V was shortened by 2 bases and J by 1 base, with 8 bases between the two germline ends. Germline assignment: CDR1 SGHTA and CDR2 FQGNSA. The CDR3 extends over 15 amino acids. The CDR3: CASSLLGRNTGELFF. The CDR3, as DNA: TGTGCCAGCAGCTTATTGGGACGGAACACCGGGGAGCTGTTTTTT.

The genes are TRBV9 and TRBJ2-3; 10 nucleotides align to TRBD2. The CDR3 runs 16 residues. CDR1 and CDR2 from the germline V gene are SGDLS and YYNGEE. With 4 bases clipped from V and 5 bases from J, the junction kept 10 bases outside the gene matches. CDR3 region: CASSITAGGPVDTQYF. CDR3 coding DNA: TGTGCCAGCAGCATTACAGCGGGGGGGCCGGTAGATACGCAGTATTTT.

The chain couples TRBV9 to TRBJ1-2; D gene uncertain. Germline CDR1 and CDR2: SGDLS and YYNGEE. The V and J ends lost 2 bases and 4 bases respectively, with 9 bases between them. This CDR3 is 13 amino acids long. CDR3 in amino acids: CASSVGSGYGYTF. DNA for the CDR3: TGTGCCAGCAGCGTGGGGTCAGGCTATGGCTACACCTTC.

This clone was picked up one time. CDR3 in amino acids: CASRPQGAGNEKLFF. The CDR3 nucleotides are TGTGCCAGCAGACCCCAGGGGGCGGGGAATGAAAAACTGTTTTTT. The chain recombines TRBV7-9 with TRBJ1-4, with TRBD1 identical over 8 bases. Germline V CDR1 and CDR2: SEHNR, FQNEAQ (reference sequence). CDR3 length: 15 amino acids. J gave up 5 bases and V 6 bases, and 8 bases lay outside the gene matches.

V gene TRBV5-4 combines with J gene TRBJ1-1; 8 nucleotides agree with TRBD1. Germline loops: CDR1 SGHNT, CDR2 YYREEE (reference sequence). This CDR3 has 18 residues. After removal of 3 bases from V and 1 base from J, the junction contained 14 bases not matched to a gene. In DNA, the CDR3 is TGTGCCAGCAGCTCGTTTGGGGAAACCGGACAGGGGAACACTGAAGCTTTCTTT. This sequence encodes CASSSFGETGQGNTEAFF.

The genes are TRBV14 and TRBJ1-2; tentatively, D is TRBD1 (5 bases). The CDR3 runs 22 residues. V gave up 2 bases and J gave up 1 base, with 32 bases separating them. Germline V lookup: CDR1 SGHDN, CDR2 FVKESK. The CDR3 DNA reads TGTGCCAGCAGCCAACCTAAACGAGAGATAAGATATTGGGGGGTGAGTAACTATGGCTACACCTTC. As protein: CASSQPKREIRYWGVSNYGYTF. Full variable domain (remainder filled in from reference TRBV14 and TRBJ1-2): EAGVTQFPSHSVIEKGQTVTLRCDPISGHDNLYWYRRVMGKEIKFLLHFVKESKQDESGMPNNRFLAERTGGTYSTLKVQPAELEDSGVYFCASSQPKREIRYWGVSNYGYTFGSGTRLTVV.

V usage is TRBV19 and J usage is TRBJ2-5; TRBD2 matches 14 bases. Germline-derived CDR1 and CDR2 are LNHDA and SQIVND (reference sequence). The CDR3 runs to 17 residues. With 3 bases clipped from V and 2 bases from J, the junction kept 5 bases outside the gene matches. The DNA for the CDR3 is TGTGCCAGTAGTATGGGGACTAGCGGGAGACTTCAAGAGACCCAGTACTTC. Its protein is CASSMGTSGRLQETQYF.

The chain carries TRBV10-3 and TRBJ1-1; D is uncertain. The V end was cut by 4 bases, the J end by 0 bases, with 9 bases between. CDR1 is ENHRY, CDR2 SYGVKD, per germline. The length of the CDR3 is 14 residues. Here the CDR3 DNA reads TGTGCCATCAGTGGACACGCCCTGAACACTGAAGCTTTCTTT. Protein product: CAISGHALNTEAFF.

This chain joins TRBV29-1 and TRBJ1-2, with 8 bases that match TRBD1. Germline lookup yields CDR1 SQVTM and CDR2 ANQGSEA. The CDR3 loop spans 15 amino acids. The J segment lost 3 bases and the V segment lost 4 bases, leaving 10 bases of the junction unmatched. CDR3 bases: TGCAGCGTTGCCCCTGGGGGGACAGGCCACTATGGCTACACCTTC. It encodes CSVAPGGTGHYGYTF.

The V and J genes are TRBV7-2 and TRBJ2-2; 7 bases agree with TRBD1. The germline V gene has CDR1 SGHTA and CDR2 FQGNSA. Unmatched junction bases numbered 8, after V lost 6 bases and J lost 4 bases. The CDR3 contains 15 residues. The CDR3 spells CASRFRQGGTGELFF. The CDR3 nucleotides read TGTGCCAGCAGATTCCGACAGGGTGGCACCGGGGAGCTGTTTTTT.

Written as DNA, the CDR3 is TGTGCCAGCAGTACCAGGTCTTTGGGTGAAAAACTGTTTTTT. It codes for CASSTRSLGEKLFF. The genes are TRBV6-1 and TRBJ1-4; no definite D call. The V and J ends lost 5 bases and 7 bases respectively, with 14 bases between them. Germline CDR1 MNHNS, CDR2 SASEGT. This CDR3 spans 14 amino acids.

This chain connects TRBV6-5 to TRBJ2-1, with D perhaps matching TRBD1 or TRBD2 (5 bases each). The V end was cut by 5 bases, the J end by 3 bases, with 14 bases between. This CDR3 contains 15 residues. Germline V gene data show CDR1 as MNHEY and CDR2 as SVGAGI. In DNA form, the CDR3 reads TGTGCCAGCAGTACAGGACTTGCAGTCTACAATGAGCAGTTCTTC. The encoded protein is CASSTGLAVYNEQFF.

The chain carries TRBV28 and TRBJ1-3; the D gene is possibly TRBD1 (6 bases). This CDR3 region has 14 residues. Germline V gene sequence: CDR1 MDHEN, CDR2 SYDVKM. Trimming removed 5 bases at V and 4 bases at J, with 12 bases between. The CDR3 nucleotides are TGTGCCAGCAGTCACACCGGGACAGGAAACACCATATATTTT. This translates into CASSHTGTGNTIYF. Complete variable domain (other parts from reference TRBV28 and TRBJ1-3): DVKVTQSSRYLVKRTGEKVFLECVQDMDHENMFWYRQDPGLGLRLIYFSYDVKMKEKGDIPEGYSVSREKKERFSLILESASTNQTSMYLCASSHTGTGNTIYFGEGSWLTVV.

The CDR3 here is CASSATGTGLYGYTF. DNA for the CDR3: TGTGCCAGCAGTGCAACCGGGACAGGTCTCTATGGCTACACCTTC. V is TRBV6-4 and J is TRBJ1-2; 8 positions match TRBD1. CDR3 size: 15 residues. V trimming: 4 bases; J trimming: 4 bases; junction bases outside the gene matches: 8. Germline values: CDR1 MRHNA, CDR2 SNTAGT.

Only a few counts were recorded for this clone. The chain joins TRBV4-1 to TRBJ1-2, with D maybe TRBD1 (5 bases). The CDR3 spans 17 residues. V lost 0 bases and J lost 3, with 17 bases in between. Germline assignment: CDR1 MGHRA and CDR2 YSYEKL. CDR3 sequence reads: CASSQDQGVSWDYGYTF. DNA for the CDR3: TGCGCCAGCAGCCAAGACCAAGGGGTTAGTTGGGACTATGGCTACACCTTC.

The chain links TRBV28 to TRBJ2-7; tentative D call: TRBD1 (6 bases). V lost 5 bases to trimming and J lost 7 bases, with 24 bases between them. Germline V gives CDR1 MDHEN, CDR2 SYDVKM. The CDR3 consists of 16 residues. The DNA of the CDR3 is TGTGCCAGCAGTCCTCGTTTGGGGGCCCTCACGGGGGAGCAGTACTTC. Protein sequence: CASSPRLGALTGEQYF.

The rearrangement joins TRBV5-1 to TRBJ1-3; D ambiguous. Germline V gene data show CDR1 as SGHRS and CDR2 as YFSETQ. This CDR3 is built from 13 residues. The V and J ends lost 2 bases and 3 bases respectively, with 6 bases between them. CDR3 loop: CASSFTIGNTIYF. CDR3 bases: TGCGCCAGCAGCTTCACCATTGGAAACACCATATATTTT.

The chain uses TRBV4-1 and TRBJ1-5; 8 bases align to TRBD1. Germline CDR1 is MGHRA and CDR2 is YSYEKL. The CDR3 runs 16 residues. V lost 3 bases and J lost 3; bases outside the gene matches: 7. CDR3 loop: CASSHPGTGNNQPQHF. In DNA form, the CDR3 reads TGCGCCAGCAGCCATCCCGGGACAGGTAACAATCAGCCCCAGCATTTT.

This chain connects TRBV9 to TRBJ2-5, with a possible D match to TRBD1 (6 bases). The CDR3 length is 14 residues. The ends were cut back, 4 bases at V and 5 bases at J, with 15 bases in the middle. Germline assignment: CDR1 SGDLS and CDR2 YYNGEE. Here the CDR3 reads CASSSLQGMETQYF. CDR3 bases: TGTGCCAGCAGCTCTTTACAGGGTATGGAGACCCAGTACTTC. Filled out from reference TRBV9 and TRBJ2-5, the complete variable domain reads DSGVTQTPKHLITATGQRVTLRCSPRSGDLSVYWYQQSLDQGLQFLIQYYNGEERAKGNILERFSAQQFPDLHSELNLSSLELGDSALYFCASSSLQGMETQYFGPGTRLLVL.

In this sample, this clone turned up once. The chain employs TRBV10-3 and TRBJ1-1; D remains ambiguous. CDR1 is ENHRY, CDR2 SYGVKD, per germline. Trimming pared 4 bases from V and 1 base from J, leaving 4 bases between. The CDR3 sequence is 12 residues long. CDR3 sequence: CAISVRNTEAFF. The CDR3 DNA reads TGTGCCATCAGTGTTAGGAACACTGAAGCTTTCTTT.

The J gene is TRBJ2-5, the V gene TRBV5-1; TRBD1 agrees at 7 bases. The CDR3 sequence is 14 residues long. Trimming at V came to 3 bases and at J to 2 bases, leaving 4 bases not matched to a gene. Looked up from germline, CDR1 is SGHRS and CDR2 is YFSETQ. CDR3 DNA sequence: TGCGCCAGCAGCTGGGGACAGACTCAAGAGACCCAGTACTTC. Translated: CASSWGQTQETQYF. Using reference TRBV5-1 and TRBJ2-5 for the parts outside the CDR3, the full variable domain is KAGVTQTPRYLIKTRGQQVTLSCSPISGHRSVSWYQQTPGQGLQFLFEYFSETQRNKGNFPGRFSGRQFSNSRSEMNVSTLELGDSALYLCASSWGQTQETQYFGPGTRLLVL.

CDR3 nucleotide sequence: TGCGCCAGCAGCTTGGGCCCAGGGTATGATGGCTACACCTTC. This gives the protein CASSLGPGYDGYTF. The chain couples TRBV5-1 to TRBJ1-2; tentatively, D is TRBD1 (5 bases). V dropped 0 bases and J dropped 6 bases, with 12 bases sitting between them. Germline CDR1 is SGHRS and CDR2 is YFSETQ. The CDR3 length is 14 residues.

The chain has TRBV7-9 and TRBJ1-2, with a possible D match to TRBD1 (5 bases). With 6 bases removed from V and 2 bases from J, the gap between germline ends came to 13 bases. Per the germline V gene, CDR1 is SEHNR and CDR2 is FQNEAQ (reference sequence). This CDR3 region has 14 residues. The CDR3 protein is CASSTDRLNYGYTF. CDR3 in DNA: TGTGCCAGCAGTACCGACAGATTGAACTATGGCTACACCTTC. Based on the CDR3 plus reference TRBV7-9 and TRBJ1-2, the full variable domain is DTGVSQNPRHKITKRGQNVTFRCDPISEHNRLYWYRQTLGQGPEFLTYFQNEAQLEKSRLLSDRFSAERPKGSFSTLEIQRTEQGDSAMYLCASSTDRLNYGYTFGSGTRLTVV.

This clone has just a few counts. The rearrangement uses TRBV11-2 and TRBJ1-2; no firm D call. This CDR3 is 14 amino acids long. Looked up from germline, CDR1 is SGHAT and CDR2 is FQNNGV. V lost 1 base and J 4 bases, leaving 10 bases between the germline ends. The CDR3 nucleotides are TGTGCCAGCAGCTTAGTGGCGCAAGCCTATGGCTACACCTTC. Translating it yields CASSLVAQAYGYTF.

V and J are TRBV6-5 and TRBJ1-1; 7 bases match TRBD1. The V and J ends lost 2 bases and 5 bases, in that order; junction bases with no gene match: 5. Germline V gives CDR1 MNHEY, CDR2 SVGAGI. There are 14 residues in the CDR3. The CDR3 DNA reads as TGTGCCAGCAGTTACCAGGGGGGTTCGACTGAAGCTTTCTTT. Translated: CASSYQGGSTEAFF.

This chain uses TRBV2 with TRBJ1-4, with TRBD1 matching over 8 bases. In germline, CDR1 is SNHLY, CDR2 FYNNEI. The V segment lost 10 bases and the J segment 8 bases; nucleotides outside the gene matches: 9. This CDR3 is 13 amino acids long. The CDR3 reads CATLGQGWEKLFF. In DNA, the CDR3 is TGTGCCACCCTTGGACAGGGATGGGAAAAACTGTTTTTT.

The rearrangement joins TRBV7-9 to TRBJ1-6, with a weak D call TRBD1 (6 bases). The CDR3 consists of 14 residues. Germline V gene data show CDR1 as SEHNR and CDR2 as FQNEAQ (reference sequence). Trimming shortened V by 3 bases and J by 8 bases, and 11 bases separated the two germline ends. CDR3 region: CASSFLDSYSPLHF. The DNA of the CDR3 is TGTGCCAGCAGCTTCCTGGACAGCTATTCACCCCTCCACTTT. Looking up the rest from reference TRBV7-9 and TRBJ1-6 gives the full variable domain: DTGVSQNPRHKITKRGQNVTFRCDPISEHNRLYWYRQTLGQGPEFLTYFQNEAQLEKSRLLSDRFSAERPKGSFSTLEIQRTEQGDSAMYLCASSFLDSYSPLHFGNGTRLTVT.